The 19 T cell receptor beta chains presented below share a single source sample, sequenced in a study of control samples from healthy donors and cancer patients. TCRdb's table, derived via immunoSEQ multiplex PCR, lists solely in-frame clones and lacks some. The sample lists some 200,000 clones, 91% occurring once. The sequencing sample was made of blood. These receptors all come from a woman in her thirties in good health.

The CDR3 DNA reads as TGTGCCAGCTCACCGCAGGGGGCCACTAATGAAAAACTGTTTTTT. Amino acid sequence: CASSPQGATNEKLFF. The V call is TRBV18, the J call TRBJ1-4; 8 bases match TRBD1. CDR1 and CDR2 from the germline V gene are KGHSH and LQKENI. CDR3 size: 15 residues. V was pared by 3 bases and J by 2 bases, with 2 bases of the junction left unmatched.

This chain links TRBV5-1 with TRBJ1-2; 7 positions agree with TRBD1. The CDR3 extends over 13 amino acids. CDR1 and CDR2 from the germline V gene are SGHRS and YFSETQ. V shed 0 bases and J 6 bases; nucleotides not matched to a gene: 2. The CDR3 region has the DNA TGCGCCAGCAGCTTGGGGGACAGACATGGCTACACCTTC. As protein: CASSLGDRHGYTF.

A note on this clone: Within the sample, other DNA sequences also encode this same CDR3. The chain uses TRBV18 and TRBJ2-3, with 8 bases identical to TRBD2. This CDR3 region has 14 residues. V was clipped by 3 bases and J by 4 bases; unmatched bases: 3. Germline CDR1 and CDR2: KGHSH and LQKENI. CDR3 amino acids: CASSPPGLADTQYF. Written as DNA, the CDR3 is TGTGCCAGCTCACCCCCGGGACTAGCAGATACGCAGTATTTT.

This clone was observed once. The rearrangement joins TRBV5-5 to TRBJ2-1, with 13 nucleotides matching TRBD2. With V trimmed by 1 base and J by 8 bases, 3 bases remained unmatched. The CDR3 is made up of 15 amino acids. CDR1 and CDR2 (germline): SGHKS, YYEKEE (reference sequence). CDR3 sequence (DNA): TGTGCCAGCAGCTTGACTAGCGGGAGGGTGCATGAGCAGTTCTTC. Its protein is CASSLTSGRVHEQFF.

The chain recombines TRBV27 with TRBJ1-2, with 8 positions matching TRBD1. V shed 6 bases, J shed 4 bases, and the junction held 7 bases outside the gene matches. Germline-derived CDR1 and CDR2 are MNHEY and SMNVEV (reference sequence). This CDR3 comprises 14 residues. The CDR3 here is CASSHRGTGYGYTF. Written as DNA, the CDR3 is TGTGCCAGCAGCCACAGGGGGACCGGCTATGGCTACACCTTC.

The chain uses TRBV28 and TRBJ1-2; possible D gene TRBD1, 5 bases. Per germline, CDR1 MDHEN and CDR2 SYDVKM. The CDR3 is 14 amino acids. V was trimmed by 2 bases and J by 6 bases, leaving 13 bases between them. The CDR3 DNA reads as TGTGCCAGCAGTTTACTACAGGTGGGGAATGGCTACACCTTC. Translating gives CASSLLQVGNGYTF.

The chain joins TRBV28 to TRBJ1-5; tentatively, D is TRBD1 (5 bases). Deletions cut 6 bases from V and 4 bases from J, with 7 bases between. The CDR3 has 12 residues. From germline, CDR1 is MDHEN and CDR2 SYDVKM. The CDR3 protein is CASRTVNQPQHF. The CDR3 DNA reads TGTGCCAGCAGGACAGTTAATCAGCCCCAGCATTTT.

The sample holds one count of this clone. The chain uses TRBV7-3 and TRBJ2-1, with 13 bases aligning to TRBD2. Unmatched junction bases numbered 5, after V lost 5 bases and J lost 1 base. CDR3 length: 17 residues. Germline V gene data show CDR1 as SGHTA and CDR2 as FQGTGA. The DNA of the CDR3 is TGTGCCAGCAGCACTCGGACTAGCGGGAGTTCCTACAATGAGCAGTTCTTC. Translated: CASSTRTSGSSYNEQFF.

About this clone itself: The sample contains more than one DNA sequence encoding this CDR3. This chain joins TRBV19 and TRBJ1-1, with TRBD1 as a possible D gene (5 bases). With 3 bases removed from V and 4 bases from J, the gap between germline ends came to 9 bases. CDR3 length: 13 amino acids. Germline V CDR1 and CDR2: LNHDA, SQIVND (reference sequence). CDR3 DNA: TGTGCCAGTAGTATGGGGGGGTCCACTGAAGCTTTCTTT. Residues: CASSMGGSTEAFF.

This sequence joins TRBV6-6 and TRBJ1-1; D not resolved. Trimming stripped 6 bases from V and 4 bases from J, with 12 bases between. Germline CDR1 reads MNHNY; CDR2 reads SVGAGI (reference sequence). CDR3 length: 13 amino acids. The chain's CDR3 is CASRGWGGTEAFF. In DNA form, the CDR3 reads TGTGCCAGCAGGGGGTGGGGAGGCACTGAAGCTTTCTTT.

The chain combines TRBV7-2 with TRBJ1-6, with D perhaps matching TRBD1 (6 bases). CDR3 size: 15 residues. V lost 1 base and J lost 10, with 14 bases in between. The germline V gene has CDR1 SGHTA and CDR2 FQGNSA. The CDR3 sequence: CASSLDGGLISPLHF. In nucleotides, the CDR3 is TGTGCCAGCAGCTTAGATGGGGGCTTGATATCACCCCTCCACTTT. The full variable domain, in which reference TRBV7-2 and TRBJ1-6 provide the parts outside the CDR3, is GAGVSQSPSNKVTEKGKDVELRCDPISGHTALYWYRQSLGQGLEFLIYFQGNSAPDKSGLPSDRFSAERTGGSVSTLTIQRTQQEDSAVYLCASSLDGGLISPLHFGNGTRLTVT.

This clone was detected once. The chain recombines TRBV2 with TRBJ1-2; a possible D gene is TRBD1 (5 bases). The CDR3 is made up of 13 amino acids. Germline values: CDR1 SNHLY, CDR2 FYNNEI. Deletions cut 4 bases from V and 4 bases from J, with 10 bases between. The CDR3 region has the DNA TGTGCCAGCAGTGGGGGGATAGGCTATGGCTACACCTTC. Amino acid sequence: CASSGGIGYGYTF.

This chain connects TRBV5-1 to TRBJ2-5; 12 nucleotides line up with TRBD1. V lost 4 bases to trimming and J lost 1 base; unmatched junction nucleotides: 8. CDR3 length: 17 residues. Germline V gives CDR1 SGHRS, CDR2 YFSETQ. CDR3 protein: CASSRQPGQGAQETQYF. The CDR3 DNA follows: TGCGCCAGCAGCCGCCAACCGGGACAGGGGGCCCAAGAGACCCAGTACTTC.

J is TRBJ2-7 and V is TRBV27, with D maybe TRBD2 (5 bases). This CDR3 is 15 amino acids long. Trimming pared 2 bases from V and 0 bases from J, leaving 11 bases between. Germline values: CDR1 MNHEY, CDR2 SMNVEV (reference sequence). In DNA form, the CDR3 reads TGTGCCAGCAGTTTACGGGATACCATCTCCTACGAGCAGTACTTC. This translates into CASSLRDTISYEQYF.

This chain links TRBV9 with TRBJ2-5, with 16 bases lining up with TRBD2. The CDR3 has 15 residues. Germline values: CDR1 SGDLS, CDR2 YYNGEE. The V gene end was trimmed by 3 bases and the J gene end by 5 bases; junction bases not matched to a gene: 1. Here the CDR3 DNA reads TGTGCCAGCAGCGAGGGACTAGCGGGGGGGGAGACCCAGTACTTC. It yields the protein CASSEGLAGGETQYF. Complete variable domain (other parts from reference TRBV9 and TRBJ2-5): DSGVTQTPKHLITATGQRVTLRCSPRSGDLSVYWYQQSLDQGLQFLIQYYNGEERAKGNILERFSAQQFPDLHSELNLSSLELGDSALYFCASSEGLAGGETQYFGPGTRLLVL.

The CDR3 here is CASSYSGGRYEQFF. The CDR3 DNA is TGTGCCAGCAGTTACTCGGGCGGGAGATATGAGCAGTTCTTC. The chain couples TRBV6-6 to TRBJ2-1; 7 bases match TRBD2. This CDR3 contains 14 residues. Germline V gene sequence: CDR1 MNHNY, CDR2 SVGAGI (reference sequence). J gave up 8 bases and V 0 bases, and 4 bases lay outside the gene matches.

The chain employs TRBV7-8 and TRBJ2-5; the D is unclear. The V and J ends lost 1 base and 1 base respectively, with 7 bases between them. CDR1 is SGHVS and CDR2 is FQNEAQ in the germline V gene. CDR3 length: 14 residues. CDR3 sequence reads: CASSLDPPQETQYF. DNA for the CDR3: TGTGCCAGCAGCTTAGACCCGCCCCAAGAGACCCAGTACTTC.

The rearrangement links TRBV7-9 to TRBJ1-4; the D gene is possibly TRBD1 (5 bases). Trimming shortened V by 2 bases and J by 1 base, and 8 bases separated the two germline ends. The CDR3 spans 15 residues. The germline V gene encodes CDR1 SEHNR and CDR2 FQNEAQ (reference sequence). CDR3 protein: CASSLQGETNEKLFF. For the CDR3, the DNA is TGTGCCAGCAGCTTACAGGGTGAAACTAATGAAAAACTGTTTTTT.

This sequence joins TRBV28 and TRBJ1-2, with TRBD1 identical over 8 bases. The V gene's germline CDR1 is MDHEN and CDR2 SYDVKM. The V segment lost 1 base and the J segment 6 bases; nucleotides outside the gene matches: 1. The CDR3 covers 13 residues. CDR3 DNA: TGTGCCAGCAGTTTATCGACAGGGGATGGCTACACCTTC. Protein product: CASSLSTGDGYTF.